This passage covers 19 T cell receptor beta chains from one sample sequenced in a study of tumor-infiltrating lymphocytes in localized non-small cell lung cancer. Libraries were prepared by immunoSEQ multiplex PCR; TCRdb keeps only in-frame clonotypes and omits some of them. The repertoire holds roughly 5,100 clones, more than 95% seen once, with approximately 3% in the top ten. The sequenced material came from uninvolved lung tissue not adjacent to the tumor. The receptors here all came from a human donor with non-small cell lung cancer.

The chain joins TRBV6-5 to TRBJ2-2; D is ambiguous. The CDR3 is made up of 15 amino acids. Germline CDR1 and CDR2: MNHEY and SVGAGI. Trimming stripped 2 bases from V and 6 bases from J, with 13 bases between. CDR3 protein: CASSYSAGRPGELFF. The CDR3 DNA is TGTGCCAGCAGTTACAGCGCAGGACGACCCGGGGAGCTGTTTTTT.

The chain couples TRBV5-1 to TRBJ1-6; no reliable D call. This CDR3 spans 14 amino acids. Per germline, CDR1 SGHRS and CDR2 YFSETQ. The ends were cut back, 2 bases at V and 4 bases at J, with 7 bases in the middle. CDR3 in DNA: TGCGCCAGCAGCTTCCAAGGGTATAATTCACCCCTCCACTTT. It encodes CASSFQGYNSPLHF.

The chain is built from TRBV7-8 and TRBJ2-3, with a weak D call TRBD2 (6 bases). The CDR3 totals 15 residues. The germline V gene has CDR1 SGHVS and CDR2 FQNEAQ. V was pared by 3 bases and J by 1 base, with 11 bases between. The CDR3 DNA follows: TGTGCCAGCAGCTTGACGGGGGAGGGCACAGATACGCAGTATTTT. This translates into CASSLTGEGTDTQYF.

This sequence joins TRBV6-4 and TRBJ1-1; 9 bases map to TRBD1. This CDR3 spans 14 amino acids. CDR1 and CDR2 from the germline V gene are MRHNA and SNTAGT. V lost 8 bases and J lost 1; bases outside the gene matches: 5. CDR3 nucleotides: TGTGCCAGCTCCCCGGGACAGGGGAACACTGAAGCTTTCTTT. It is translated as CASSPGQGNTEAFF.

CDR3 coding DNA: TGTGCCAGCAGCTCCATGGACAGGGAAGAGACCCAGTACTTC. Translating gives CASSSMDREETQYF. V usage is TRBV5-4 and J usage is TRBJ2-5; 8 bases are shared with TRBD1. V lost 3 bases and J lost 3; bases outside the gene matches: 4. Germline V CDR1 and CDR2: SGHNT, YYREEE (reference sequence). This CDR3 is built from 14 residues.

Only one count was recorded for this clone. The V call is TRBV7-2, the J call TRBJ1-1; 7 bases match TRBD1. The CDR3 contains 13 residues. With 5 bases clipped from V and 7 bases from J, the junction kept 7 bases outside the gene matches. The germline V gene has CDR1 SGHTA and CDR2 FQGNSA. CDR3: CASSPDRLGEAFF. CDR3 sequence (DNA): TGTGCCAGCAGCCCGGACAGGTTGGGTGAAGCTTTCTTT.

This rearrangement joins TRBV6-5 to TRBJ1-2; possibly TRBD1 for D (5 bases). Germline V gene sequence: CDR1 MNHEY, CDR2 SVGAGI. The CDR3 loop spans 15 amino acids. V dropped 6 bases and J dropped 3 bases, with 17 bases sitting between them. CDR3 residues: CASRLLPSGDYGYTF. For the CDR3, the DNA is TGTGCCAGCAGACTACTACCTTCGGGGGACTATGGCTACACCTTC.

V and J are TRBV7-2 and TRBJ1-3; D not resolved. Germline CDR1 reads SGHTA; CDR2 reads FQGNSA. This CDR3 is built from 13 residues. The V gene lost 2 bases and the J gene lost 4 bases, with 6 bases spanning the gap. The CDR3 loop reads CASSLKGGNTIYF. DNA for the CDR3: TGTGCCAGCAGCTTAAAAGGGGGAAACACCATATATTTT.

DNA of the CDR3: TGTGCCAGTAGTATCGGGTGGGATACGCAGTATTTT. This encodes CASSIGWDTQYF. This chain uses TRBV19 with TRBJ2-3; no clear D. Germline CDR1 LNHDA, CDR2 SQIVND (reference sequence). This CDR3 is built from 12 residues. The V end lost 3 bases, the J end lost 6 bases, and 7 bases lay between the germline ends.

The rearrangement joins TRBV21-1 to TRBJ2-2; the listed D gene, TRBD2, was not tested against the DNA. TRBV21-1 is noted as a pseudogene. The CDR3 totals 20 residues. This CDR3 reads CASSLPFGVSGRNNTGELFF. The CDR3 DNA reads TGTGCCAGCAGCCTTCCCTTCGGGGTTAGCGGGAGGAATAACACCGGGGAGCTGTTTTTT.

The chain couples TRBV5-6 to TRBJ1-2; a weak D match, TRBD1 (6 bases). Trimming removed 3 bases from V and 0 bases from J, with 15 bases in between. The CDR3 has 16 amino acids. CDR1 is SGHDT and CDR2 is YYEEEE in the germline V gene. Here the CDR3 reads CASSWRAGTTNYGYTF. The CDR3 nucleotides read TGTGCCAGCAGCTGGAGGGCCGGGACAACTAACTATGGCTACACCTTC.

V is TRBV2 and J is TRBJ2-3, with unresolved D. Trimming cost V 2 bases and J 4 bases, with 1 base left between them. The CDR3 has 11 residues. From germline, CDR1 is SNHLY and CDR2 FYNNEI. CDR3 sequence (DNA): TGTGCCAGCAGTGAACCAGATACGCAGTATTTT. Protein sequence: CASSEPDTQYF.

CDR3 loop: CASSPRVLPGQEAFF. The CDR3 nucleotides read TGTGCCAGCAGTCCGAGAGTCCTTCCGGGACAAGAAGCTTTCTTT. The chain uses TRBV27 and TRBJ1-1, with D possibly TRBD1 on 6 matching bases. The ends were cut back, 5 bases at V and 8 bases at J, with 21 bases in the middle. The CDR3 loop spans 15 amino acids. Looked up from germline, CDR1 is MNHEY and CDR2 is SMNVEV (reference sequence).

The V gene is TRBV2, the J gene TRBJ1-6, with 7 bases identical to TRBD1. This CDR3 is built from 14 residues. The V segment lost 8 bases and the J segment 7 bases; nucleotides outside the gene matches: 8. CDR1 is SNHLY, CDR2 FYNNEI, per germline. The CDR3 sequence is CASQGQTVNSPLHF. The CDR3 coding sequence is TGTGCCAGCCAGGGACAGACCGTAAATTCACCCCTCCACTTT.

This clone appeared once. The chain is built from TRBV19 and TRBJ2-7, with 9 bases that match TRBD2. Per germline, CDR1 LNHDA and CDR2 SQIVND (reference sequence). The V segment lost 7 bases and the J segment 6 bases; nucleotides outside the gene matches: 7. The CDR3 is 13 amino acids. CDR3 sequence (DNA): TGTGCCAGTACGACTAGCGGTATCGGCGAGCAGTACTTC. This codes for CASTTSGIGEQYF.

The chain employs TRBV29-1 and TRBJ2-2, with TRBD2 identical over 11 bases. The length of the CDR3 is 13 residues. V shed 5 bases and J 6 bases; nucleotides not matched to a gene: 2. In germline, CDR1 is SQVTM, CDR2 ANQGSEA. The DNA of the CDR3 is TGCAGCGTTTCACTAGCGGGAGCCGGGGAGCTGTTTTTT. Residues: CSVSLAGAGELFF.

This clone has only a few counts. CDR3 loop: CASSLAQQGLDEQFF. CDR3 sequence (DNA): TGTGCCAGCAGCTTAGCGCAACAGGGTTTGGATGAGCAGTTCTTC. The chain uses TRBV7-2 and TRBJ2-1; D possibly corresponds to TRBD1 (6 bases). CDR3 length: 15 amino acids. The V gene's germline CDR1 is SGHTA and CDR2 FQGNSA. V lost 0 bases and J lost 8, with 14 bases in between.

The chain combines TRBV30 with TRBJ1-1, with D possibly matching TRBD1 (5 bases). With 5 bases removed from V and 5 bases from J, the gap between germline ends came to 12 bases. In germline, CDR1 is GTSNPN, CDR2 SVGIG (reference sequence). CDR3 size: 12 residues. This CDR3 reads CAWSRGGTEAFF. The CDR3 bases are TGTGCCTGGTCGCGGGGGGGGACTGAAGCTTTCTTT. The whole variable domain, filled in from reference TRBV30 and TRBJ1-1, reads SQTIHQWPATLVQPVGSPLSLECTVEGTSNPNLYWYRQAAGRGLQLLFYSVGIGQISSEVPQNLSASRPQDRQFILSSKKLLLSDSGFYLCAWSRGGTEAFFGQGTRLTVV.

This clone was seen a handful of times. The chain carries TRBV10-3 and TRBJ2-7, with 12 bases that match TRBD2. CDR3 size: 16 residues. CDR1 ENHRY and CDR2 SYGVKD come from the germline V gene. J lost 4 bases, V lost 7 bases, and 11 bases had no gene match. DNA of the CDR3: TGTGCCATCAATTCCGGGACTAGCGGGTTACAGTACGAGCAGTACTTC. Translating it yields CAINSGTSGLQYEQYF.